Described below is a single TCR beta chain sequence and its context. What it binds is not known. CD45RO-negative CD8 cells positively selected for CCR7 made up the naive population, which excluded terminally differentiated effector memory CD45RA+ cells. The entry originates in a study of shared clonotypes between healthy human individuals. Study findings and constraints: Depth was large, yet rarefaction showed that sorted-subset sequencing was incomplete.

The CDR3 spans 14 residues. Trimming removed 7 bases at V and 1 base at J, with 13 bases between. Per the germline V gene, CDR1 is MNHEY and CDR2 is SMNVEV (reference sequence). The assay was immunoSEQ multiplex PCR, and TCRdb's table has in-frame clones only and misses some. The sample comprises fewer than 1 million clones, just over 95% of which are singletons, and less than 0.3% rests with the top ten. Specimen: naive CD8+ T cells sorted from blood. The chain links TRBV27 to TRBJ1-1; tentatively, D is TRBD1 (6 bases). The TCR was taken from a man aged 25-40 years in good health. CDR3 nucleotides: TGTGCCAGCACCTTGGGGGGCGGGAACACTGAAGCTTTCTTT. Protein sequence: CASTLGGGNTEAFF.